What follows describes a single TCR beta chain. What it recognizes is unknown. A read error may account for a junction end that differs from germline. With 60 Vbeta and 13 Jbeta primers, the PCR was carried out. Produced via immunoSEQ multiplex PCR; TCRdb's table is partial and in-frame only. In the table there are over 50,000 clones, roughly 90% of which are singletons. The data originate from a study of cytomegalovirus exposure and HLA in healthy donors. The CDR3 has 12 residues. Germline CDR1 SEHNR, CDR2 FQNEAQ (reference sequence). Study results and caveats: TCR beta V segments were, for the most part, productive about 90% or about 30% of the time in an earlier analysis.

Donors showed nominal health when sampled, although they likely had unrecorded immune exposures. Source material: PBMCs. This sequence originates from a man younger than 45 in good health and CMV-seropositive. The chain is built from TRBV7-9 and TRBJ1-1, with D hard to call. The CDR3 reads CSSSIGVVEAFF. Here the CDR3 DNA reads TGTTCCAGCAGCATCGGGGTTGTTGAAGCTTTCTTT.